This T cell receptor (beta chain) is drawn from a study of T cells in Graves' hyperthyroidism and ophthalmopathy. TCR beta CDR3 sequences were amplified from RNA transcripts. Initially, a first-round RT-PCR of the TCR CDR3 employed the HTBI primer set. In TCRdb, the multiplex PCR reads were re-called with MiXCR into one record per CDR3 protein. In the table there are about 96,000 distinct CDR3 sequences, just over 50% of which are singletons. Patients aged 18 to 65 had newly diagnosed hyperthyroidism lasting under 2 months. Fresh peripheral blood, about 10 ml of it, supplied the PBMCs. A word on this clonotype: Its target is not known.

The study, taken as a whole, reports: Appearing also in blood were most of the thyroid clonotypes expanded above 0.001.

The CDR3 covers 12 residues. J gave up 4 bases and V 10 bases, and 6 bases lay outside the gene matches. From germline, CDR1 is MNHNY and CDR2 SVGAGI (reference sequence). The receptor comes from a woman in her 40s with Graves' hyperthyroidism. Input material: blood. V is TRBV6-6 and J is TRBJ2-5; 7 bases map to TRBD1. The chain's CDR3 is CATDTGVETQYF. CDR3 in DNA: TGTGCCACCGACACAGGGGTAGAGACCCAGTACTTC.